This T cell receptor (beta chain) derives from a study of early T cells in non-severe SARS-CoV-2 infection (dated by TCRdb to 2020 to 2023). As for the study more broadly: Because TCR sequencing relied on bulk RNA taken from unsorted whole blood, pairing of alpha and beta chains was not possible. On the study overall, not on this receptor specifically: VDJdb matching was skewed toward anti-spike CD8 responses and likely underestimated virus-specific expansions by missing private and CD4 specificities.

Set within a cohort of healthcare workers in London, UK, this nested case-control study involved weekly PCR testing of nasopharyngeal swabs along with blood sampling. Between 23 and 31 March 2020, the week of the UK lockdown, healthcare workers were enrolled and then followed up weekly for as long as 16 weeks. V loses 3 bases, J loses 3 bases, and the germline ends lie 13 bases apart. Taken from cysteine to phenylalanine, the CDR3 has 15 residues. Of the read, only the CDR3 DNA is kept; its 45 bases are in frame from base 1. For CDR1 and CDR2, the germline V gene lists SGDLS and YYNGEE. The library was produced with 5' RACE. The reads were generated on a NextSeq 500. To correct for sequencing error and PCR bias, the TCR library protocol tagged individual cDNA molecules with unique molecular identifiers. Both TCR alpha and beta chains were sequenced, and tight co-correlation was observed between alpha and beta sequence abundances in each sample. On the authors' methods: V gene, J gene and CDR3 annotation of TCR sequences was performed with Decombinator V4. TCRs were defined as expanded if a significant change between any two time points was detected under a Poisson model with p below 0.0001. Abundances of TCRs were expressed as counts per million after normalisation to the total number of TCRs sequenced in each sample. TRAV1-2 paired with TRAJ12, TRAJ20 or TRAJ33 defined MAIT TCRs, while TRAV10 paired with TRAJ18 defined iNKT TCRs. VDJdb, accessed 1 November 2021, was searched for CMV, EBV and SARS-CoV-2 annotated TCRs, excluding TCRs annotated for multiple antigens. Clones were called with MiXCR by TCRdb after fastp trimmed the public reads at Q25, and only in-frame beta chains were retained. Rows matching on CDR3 protein sequence are summarized as one entry with the most common DNA and genes. The V and J calls here are based on TCRdb, not the publication. Across this sample there are approximately 52,000 distinct CDR3 sequences, with about 8.2% seen only once. The ten largest clones take up about 9% of the sample.

With regard to this clonotype: Its antigen is currently not known. It has no much larger one-base neighbor in the sample; base qualities were not kept.

This sequence uses TRBV9 and TRBJ2-1; TRBD2 is perhaps the D gene, given 6 matching bases. This sequence originates from an adult who was a healthcare worker with PCR-confirmed SARS-CoV-2 infection or an uninfected control (not recorded which). Material: whole blood. The CDR3 loop reads CASSGLAALYNEQFF. In nucleotide form, the sequence is TGTGCCAGCAGCGGATTAGCGGCCCTCTACAATGAGCAGTTCTTC.